This T cell receptor beta chain was recovered during a study of T cell repertoires in cytomegalovirus infection. At the level of the study: HLA-C-restricted CMV epitopes, recently identified, and well-studied HLA-B-restricted ones were used by the study. Both a matching HLA type and CMV infection were indicated by public TCR beta signatures.

MiXCR, run by TCRdb on the reads, gives a single entry per CDR3 protein. Here the sample spans roughly 120,000 distinct CDR3 sequences, 30% to 35% being singletons. Germline V lookup: CDR1 SGHNT, CDR2 YYREEE (reference sequence). V lost 1 base and J lost 8, with 15 bases in between. The CDR3 sequence is 14 residues long. This clonotype has ten or more counts. Antigen specificity is unknown. J is TRBJ1-1 and V is TRBV5-4; D is uncertain. This sequence originates from a human donor in good health (CMV status not recorded). Some clones in this sample may be carry-over from other donors' samples. Sample: CD8+ T cells from cultured PBMCs, taken from culture after CMV antigen stimulation. CDR3 in amino acids: CASSLIGSMKEAFF. The CDR3 nucleotides read TGTGCCAGCAGCTTGATAGGGTCCATGAAGGAAGCTTTCTTT.